Listed below are T cell receptor beta chains from one sample, sequenced in a study of cytomegalovirus exposure and HLA in healthy donors. Profiling relied on immunoSEQ multiplex PCR, and the TCRdb table lists in-frame clones only, not all of them. The sample's table shows 100,000 or so clones. The sequencing input was PBMCs. These receptor sequences come from a man aged 50-60 years in good health and CMV-seronegative. Each CDR3 is given with its conserved first and last residue. A D gene is named only where the DNA matches it firmly.

v_call,d_call,j_call,cdr3_aa,cdr3_nt
TRBV25-1,TRBD1,TRBJ1-1,CASRRQGAFTEAFF,TGTGCCAGTCGTAGACAGGGGGCATTTACTGAAGCTTTCTTT
TRBV7-8,TRBD1,TRBJ1-5,CASSLATGRRQPQHF,TGTGCCAGCAGCTTAGCGACAGGGCGGAGACAGCCCCAGCATTTT
TRBV10-3,TRBD2,TRBJ2-3,CATRTSGAPSTDTQYF,TGTGCCACCAGGACTAGCGGAGCCCCGAGCACAGATACGCAGTATTTT
TRBV12-5,NA,TRBJ2-2,CASGLPPRTGELFF,TGTGCTAGTGGTTTACCCCCTCGGACCGGGGAGCTGTTTTTT
TRBV25-1,NA,TRBJ1-3,CASSESYSGNTIYF,TGTGCCAGCAGTGAATCTTACTCTGGAAACACCATATATTTT
TRBV6-5,TRBD1,TRBJ1-1,CASSPRDRVNTEAFF,TGTGCCAGCAGTCCGAGGGACAGGGTGAACACTGAAGCTTTCTTT
TRBV7-2,NA,TRBJ2-7,CASSPSGAEGPYEQYF,TGTGCCAGCAGCCCCTCAGGAGCGGAGGGTCCCTACGAGCAGTACTTC
TRBV5-5,NA,TRBJ2-3,CASSLDTGTDTQYF,TGTGCCAGCAGCTTGGATACAGGCACAGATACGCAGTATTTT
TRBV29-1,TRBD2,TRBJ2-3,CSVTSGGALYTQYF,TGCAGCGTAACTAGCGGGGGGGCCCTGTATACGCAGTATTTT
TRBV5-1,NA,TRBJ1-6,CASSLVPASSYNSPLHF,TGCGCCAGCAGCTTGGTTCCAGCGAGCTCCTATAATTCACCCCTCCACTTT
TRBV4-3,TRBD2,TRBJ2-1,CASSQDGRAGEVSYNEQFF,TGCGCCAGCAGCCAAGATGGTCGGGCGGGAGAGGTATCCTACAATGAGCAGTTCTTC
TRBV11-1,NA,TRBJ2-7,CASSFLRGANEQYF,TGTGCCAGCAGCTTCTTGCGGGGAGCCAACGAGCAGTACTTC
TRBV25-1,NA,TRBJ1-5,CASSGSDSILNQPQHF,TGTGCCAGCAGTGGTTCGGACAGCATCCTCAATCAGCCCCAGCATTTT
TRBV5-5,NA,TRBJ1-2,CASSRRTETVSYGYTF,TGTGCCAGCAGCCGACGAACCGAGACAGTATCCTATGGCTACACCTTC
TRBV11-2,NA,TRBJ2-7,CASSLGASYEQYF,TGTGCCAGCAGCCTAGGGGCCTCCTACGAGCAGTACTTC
TRBV6-6,NA,TRBJ1-4,CASSYRGGNEKLFF,TGTGCCAGCAGTTACCGGGGGGGAAATGAAAAACTGTTTTTT
TRBV18,NA,TRBJ2-3,CASSPTQHTDTQYF,TGTGCCAGCTCACCAACACAGCACACAGATACGCAGTATTTT
TRBV18,TRBD1,TRBJ1-1,CASSPGTGTEAFF,TGTGCCAGCTCACCGGGGACAGGCACTGAAGCTTTCTTT
TRBV5-1,TRBD1,TRBJ1-2,CASSSNTWTGEHGYTF,TGCGCCAGCAGCTCCAATACTTGGACAGGGGAGCATGGCTACACCTTC
TRBV19,NA,TRBJ1-1,CASTSGQMNTEAFF,TGTGCCAGTACCTCAGGACAGATGAACACTGAAGCTTTCTTT
TRBV7-2,NA,TRBJ1-3,CASSFGLRGNTIYF,TGTGCCAGCAGCTTTGGCCTTAGGGGGAACACCATATATTTT
TRBV18,TRBD1,TRBJ2-1,CASSPLTTGTGFDNEQFF,TGTGCCAGCTCACCACTCACTACCGGGACAGGGTTCGACAATGAGCAGTTCTTC
TRBV25-1,NA,TRBJ1-2,CASSEEEWGESYGYTF,TGTGCCAGCAGTGAAGAGGAGTGGGGCGAAAGCTATGGCTACACCTTC
TRBV19,NA,TRBJ1-1,CASSIAVMNTEAFF,TGTGCCAGTAGTATCGCAGTTATGAACACTGAAGCTTTCTTT
TRBV7-8,TRBD1,TRBJ1-5,CASSPRTGEDQPQHF,TGTGCCAGCAGCCCCAGGACAGGGGAGGATCAGCCCCAGCATTTT
TRBV2,TRBD1,TRBJ1-1,CAREWDSQYQNTEAFF,TGTGCCAGAGAATGGGACAGCCAGTATCAGAACACTGAAGCTTTCTTT
TRBV19,NA,TRBJ2-3,CASRKYSGASTDTQYF,TGTGCCAGTAGAAAATACTCAGGGGCTAGCACAGATACGCAGTATTTT